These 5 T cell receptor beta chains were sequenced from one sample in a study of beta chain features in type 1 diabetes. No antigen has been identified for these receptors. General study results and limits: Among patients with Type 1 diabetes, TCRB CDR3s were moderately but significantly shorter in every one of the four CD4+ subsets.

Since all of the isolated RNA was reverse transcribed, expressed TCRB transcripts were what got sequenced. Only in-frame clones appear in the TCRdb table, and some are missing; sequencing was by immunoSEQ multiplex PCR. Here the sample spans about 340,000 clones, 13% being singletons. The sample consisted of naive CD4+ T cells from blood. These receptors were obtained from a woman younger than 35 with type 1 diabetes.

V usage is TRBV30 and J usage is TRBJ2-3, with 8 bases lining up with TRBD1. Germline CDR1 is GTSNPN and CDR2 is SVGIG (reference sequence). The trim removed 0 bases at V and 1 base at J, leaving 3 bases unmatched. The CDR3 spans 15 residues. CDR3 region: CAWSVQGGGTDTQYF. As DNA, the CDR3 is TGTGCCTGGAGTGTACAGGGGGGTGGCACAGATACGCAGTATTTT.

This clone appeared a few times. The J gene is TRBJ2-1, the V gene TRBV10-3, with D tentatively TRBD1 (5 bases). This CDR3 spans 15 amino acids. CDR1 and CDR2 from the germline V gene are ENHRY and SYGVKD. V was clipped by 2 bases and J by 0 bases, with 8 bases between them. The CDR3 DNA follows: TGTGCCATCAGTGAGGGTGACAGCTCCTACAATGAGCAGTTCTTC. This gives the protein CAISEGDSSYNEQFF.

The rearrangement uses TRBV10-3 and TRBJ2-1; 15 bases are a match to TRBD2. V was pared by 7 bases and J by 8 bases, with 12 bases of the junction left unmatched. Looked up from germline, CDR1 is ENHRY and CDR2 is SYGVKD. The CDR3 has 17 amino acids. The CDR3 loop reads CAINPDTGTSGRHEQFF. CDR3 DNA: TGTGCCATCAACCCCGATACCGGGACTAGCGGGAGGCATGAGCAGTTCTTC.

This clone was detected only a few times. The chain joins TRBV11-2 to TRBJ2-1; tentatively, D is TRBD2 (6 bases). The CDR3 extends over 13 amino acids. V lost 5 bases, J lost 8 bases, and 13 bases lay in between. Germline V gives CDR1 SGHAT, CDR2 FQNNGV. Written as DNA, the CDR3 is TGTGCCAGCAGCCTCGGAGGGGAGGATGAGCAGTTCTTC. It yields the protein CASSLGGEDEQFF.

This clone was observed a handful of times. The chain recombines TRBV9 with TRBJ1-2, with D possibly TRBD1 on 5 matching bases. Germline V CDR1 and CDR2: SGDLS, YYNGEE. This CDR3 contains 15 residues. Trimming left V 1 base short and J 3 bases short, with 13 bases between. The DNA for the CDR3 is TGTGCCAGCAGCGTAATGTCGTCGACAGACTATGGCTACACCTTC. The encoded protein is CASSVMSSTDYGYTF.